These 3 T cell receptor beta chains were all obtained from the same sample, sequenced in a study of T cell repertoires in cytomegalovirus infection. TCRdb redid the calling of the reads with MiXCR, one entry per CDR3 protein. Among 450,000 to 650,000 distinct CDR3 sequences, around 27% were seen once, and the ten largest hold around 14%. The sample consisted of PBMCs. These receptors were collected from a human donor in good health (CMV status not recorded). Some clones in this sample may be carry-over from other donors' samples.

The chain joins TRBV6-5 to TRBJ2-7; perhaps TRBD1 as D (5 bases). V lost 2 bases, J lost 3 bases, and 11 bases lay in between. CDR1 is MNHEY and CDR2 is SVGAGI in the germline V gene. The CDR3 has 14 residues. The CDR3 loop is CASSYDDSLYEQYF. The CDR3 DNA sequence: TGTGCCAGCAGTTACGATGACAGCCTCTACGAGCAGTACTTC.

This clonotype has only a few counts. The chain employs TRBV2 and TRBJ2-5, with D possibly being TRBD2 (5 bases). The CDR3 has 14 amino acids. V was trimmed by 7 bases and J by 5 bases, leaving 17 bases between them. Germline V gene data show CDR1 as SNHLY and CDR2 as FYNNEI. DNA of the CDR3: TGTGCCAGCACCACCCCCTGGGAGTCCGAGACCCAGTACTTC. Its protein is CASTTPWESETQYF.

V is TRBV7-2 and J is TRBJ2-5, with 12 bases matching TRBD2. The length of the CDR3 is 15 residues. CDR1 is SGHTA and CDR2 is FQGNSA in the germline V gene. Germline trimming cut 5 bases from V and 9 bases from J; bases unmatched to any gene: 10. The CDR3 DNA reads as TGTGCCAGCAGCCCAACGACTAGCGGGAGTCGGGCCCAGTACTTC. It codes for CASSPTTSGSRAQYF.